The 16 T cell receptor beta chains given below trace back to one sample, sequenced in a study of blood T cell repertoires in COVID-19. The protocol was immunoSEQ multiplex PCR, while the TCRdb copy is restricted to in-frame clones and leaves out a portion. The sample gives 90,000 to 100,000 clones, over 70% of which show up once; about 4.2% is in the top ten. The sample was peripheral blood. The origin of the receptors is a man in his fifties or sixties with acute or convalescent COVID-19.

The J gene is TRBJ1-1, the V gene TRBV5-1; 10 positions agree with TRBD1. V lost 4 bases, J lost 0 bases, and 3 bases stayed unmatched. The CDR3 runs 15 residues. Germline V gene lookup returns CDR1 SGHRS and CDR2 YFSETQ. The CDR3 reads CASSTGQGVNTEAFF. The CDR3 DNA follows: TGCGCCAGCAGCACCGGACAGGGGGTGAACACTGAAGCTTTCTTT.

This chain connects TRBV27 to TRBJ2-1, with 12 positions matching TRBD2. The CDR3 loop spans 18 amino acids. Germline V gene data show CDR1 as MNHEY and CDR2 as SMNVEV (reference sequence). The V and J ends lost 3 bases and 8 bases, in that order; junction bases with no gene match: 14. The CDR3 DNA sequence: TGTGCCAGCAGTTTTATGTCTAGCGGGGGGGCCTTCTTCTATGAGCAGTTCTTC. Protein product: CASSFMSSGGAFFYEQFF.

The V call is TRBV11-3, the J call TRBJ2-5; 11 nucleotides agree with TRBD1. Germline CDR1 reads SGHNT; CDR2 reads YENEEA. With V trimmed by 3 bases and J by 5 bases, 8 bases remained unmatched. The CDR3 runs 16 residues. In DNA form, the CDR3 reads TGTGCCAGCAGCTTTACCCGGACAGGGGGCAAGGAGACCCAGTACTTC. As protein: CASSFTRTGGKETQYF.

A few counts support this clone. Other DNA sequences from this sample encode an identical CDR3 as well. V and J are TRBV25-1 and TRBJ2-1, with 7 positions matching TRBD1. CDR1 and CDR2 (germline): MGHDK, SYGVNS. The CDR3 runs 15 residues. V gave up 2 bases and J gave up 4 bases; unmatched junction bases: 5. The CDR3 bases are TGTGCCAGCAGTGAAAGAGGGGGCATATACAATGAGCAGTTCTTC. Translation: CASSERGGIYNEQFF.

This chain uses TRBV5-6 with TRBJ2-1; 7 bases fit TRBD2. CDR3 length: 14 residues. V shed 4 bases, J shed 6 bases, and the junction held 7 bases outside the gene matches. CDR1 and CDR2 (germline): SGHDT, YYEEEE. The CDR3 loop reads CASSPSGTLNEQFF. As DNA, the CDR3 is TGTGCCAGCAGCCCAAGCGGGACCCTCAATGAGCAGTTCTTC. Complete variable domain (other parts from reference TRBV5-6 and TRBJ2-1): DAGVTQSPTHLIKTRGQQVTLRCSPKSGHDTVSWYQQALGQGPQFIFQYYEEEERQRGNFPDRFSGHQFPNYSSELNVNALLLGDSALYLCASSPSGTLNEQFFGPGTRLTVL.

This clone was seen only once. The chain combines TRBV25-1 with TRBJ2-7; D is undetermined. Trimming cost V 9 bases and J 6 bases, with 6 bases left between them. The germline CDR1 and CDR2 sequences are MGHDK and SYGVNS. The length of the CDR3 is 9 residues. The CDR3 DNA follows: TGTGCCAGTAAGCTCGAGCAGTACTTC. Protein product: CASKLEQYF.

This clone was picked up one time. The chain couples TRBV10-3 to TRBJ2-6; TRBD1 is a possible D gene (6 bases). Germline assignment: CDR1 ENHRY and CDR2 SYGVKD. The CDR3 is made up of 16 amino acids. V was shortened by 6 bases and J by 1 base, with 13 bases between the two germline ends. DNA for the CDR3: TGTGCCATCAGGGGGGACACGACGTCTGGGGCCAACGTCCTGACTTTC. Translated, it gives CAIRGDTTSGANVLTF.

The chain carries TRBV5-1 and TRBJ1-6, with 7 bases aligning to TRBD1. Germline loops: CDR1 SGHRS, CDR2 YFSETQ. This CDR3 comprises 14 residues. The V segment lost 4 bases and the J segment 9 bases; nucleotides outside the gene matches: 7. CDR3 amino acids: CASSADRVGSPLHF. CDR3 in DNA: TGCGCCAGCAGCGCCGACAGGGTGGGTTCACCCCTCCACTTT.

CDR3 region: CASSYFAGPSTDTQYF. CDR3 nucleotide sequence: TGTGCCAGCAGTTACTTTGCGGGCCCTAGCACAGATACGCAGTATTTT. The rearrangement joins TRBV6-2 or TRBV6-3 to TRBJ2-3; the D gene is possibly TRBD2 (5 bases). CDR1 is MNHEY, CDR2 SVGEGT, per germline. The germline V and J ends were trimmed by 1 base and 0 bases, with 11 bases remaining between them. The CDR3 is 16 residues long.

This sequence joins TRBV20-1 and TRBJ2-5; possible D gene TRBD2, 5 bases. The germline gives CDR1 DFQATT, CDR2 SNEGSKA (reference sequence). V was trimmed by 6 bases and J by 4 bases, leaving 18 bases between them. The CDR3 is 14 amino acids. The CDR3 nucleotides are TGCAGTGCGAGTCTCGAGGTACGGGGAGAGACCCAGTACTTC. This encodes CSASLEVRGETQYF.

The rearrangement links TRBV24-1 to TRBJ2-2; a possible D gene is TRBD1 (5 bases). The V gene's germline CDR1 is KGHDR and CDR2 SFDVKD. The CDR3 totals 15 residues. V gave up 4 bases and J gave up 6 bases, with 14 bases separating them. This CDR3 is CATSELGRFPGELFF. CDR3 coding DNA: TGTGCCACCAGTGAACTGGGGCGATTTCCCGGGGAGCTGTTTTTT.

The chain joins TRBV6-5 to TRBJ2-7, with D perhaps matching TRBD2 (5 bases). The germline V gene encodes CDR1 MNHEY and CDR2 SVGAGI. The CDR3 spans 13 residues. Between the trimmed V and J ends, which lost 7 bases and 4 bases, there was a span of 14 bases. CDR3 region: CASTQRVEYEQYF. The CDR3 DNA reads as TGTGCCAGCACCCAGAGGGTCGAATACGAGCAGTACTTC.

The chain combines TRBV7-9 with TRBJ1-1, with TRBD1 matching 9 bases. After removal of 4 bases from V and 6 bases from J, the junction contained 9 bases not matched to a gene. In germline, CDR1 is SEHNR, CDR2 FQNEAQ (reference sequence). The CDR3 covers 15 residues. The CDR3 DNA follows: TGTGCCAGCAGCTCAAACAGGGGGCGCCTCCCTGAAGCTTTCTTT. Encoded protein: CASSSNRGRLPEAFF.

The CDR3 loop is CASSLKGQGGDGGKNIQYF. The CDR3 DNA reads TGTGCCAGCAGCTTGAAAGGGCAGGGGGGAGACGGAGGCAAAAACATTCAGTACTTC. The chain employs TRBV5-5 and TRBJ2-4, with D tentatively TRBD1 (7 bases). This CDR3 contains 19 residues. V gave up 1 base and J gave up 3 bases, with 23 bases separating them. Per germline, CDR1 SGHKS and CDR2 YYEKEE (reference sequence).

This clone was observed a few times. The chain is built from TRBV2 and TRBJ2-7, with TRBD2 matching 9 bases. This CDR3 region has 15 residues. V lost 5 bases to trimming and J lost 7 bases; unmatched junction nucleotides: 12. CDR1 is SNHLY and CDR2 is FYNNEI in the germline V gene. DNA of the CDR3: TGTGCCAGCAGTACTGGGACTAGCTCCACGGGGGAGCAGTACTTC. It translates to CASSTGTSSTGEQYF. The whole variable domain, remainder taken from reference TRBV2 and TRBJ2-7, is EPEVTQTPSHQVTQMGQEVILRCVPISNHLYFYWYRQILGQKVEFLVSFYNNEISEKSEIFDDQFSVERPDGSNFTLKIRSTKLEDSAMYFCASSTGTSSTGEQYFGPGTRLTVT.

This clone was counted a single time. The gene calls are TRBV11-3 and TRBJ2-3, with 8 bases fitting TRBD1. V dropped 4 bases and J dropped 2; count of bases not matched to a gene: 8. Germline values: CDR1 SGHNT, CDR2 YENEEA. This CDR3 comprises 16 residues. This CDR3 reads CASSYGDRGFTDTQYF. CDR3 coding DNA: TGTGCCAGCAGCTACGGAGACAGGGGATTCACAGATACGCAGTATTTT.